Each of the 10 T cell receptor beta chains below was sequenced from the same sample in a study of T cells in Graves' hyperthyroidism and ophthalmopathy. TCR beta CDR3 regions were amplified from RNA. The primer set for the first-round RT-PCR of the TCR CDR3 was HTBI. TCRdb reprocessed the multiplex PCR reads with MiXCR, giving one entry per CDR3 protein. The data show some 700,000 distinct CDR3 sequences, about 18% seen once. The sample comprised blood. The receptors shown here come from a man in his fifties with Graves' hyperthyroidism.

This clonotype came up a few times. V usage is TRBV7-9 and J usage is TRBJ2-1; TRBD2 matches 12 bases. CDR1 and CDR2 (germline): SEHNR, FQNEAQ (reference sequence). CDR3 length: 16 residues. The V and J ends lost 2 bases and 6 bases, in that order; junction bases with no gene match: 5. The DNA for the CDR3 is TGTGCCAGCAGCTTACTGACTAGCGGGAGCCCCAATGAGCAGTTCTTC. Protein sequence: CASSLLTSGSPNEQFF.

This clonotype was counted between two and nine times. The CDR3 region is CAISGAGGKLAGSSSTDTQYF. In nucleotides, the CDR3 is TGTGCCATCAGTGGGGCAGGGGGCAAACTAGCGGGATCCTCTAGCACAGATACGCAGTATTTT. The J gene is TRBJ2-3, the V gene TRBV10-3, with 10 nucleotides matching TRBD2. From germline, CDR1 is ENHRY and CDR2 SYGVKD. J was trimmed by 0 bases and V by 4 bases; bases with no gene match: 19. This CDR3 has 21 residues.

This clonotype has just a few counts. The chain joins TRBV6-2 or TRBV6-3 to TRBJ2-2; 9 bases agree with TRBD2. CDR3 length: 18 amino acids. The V gene's germline CDR1 is MNHEY and CDR2 SVGEGT. After removal of 2 bases from V and 1 base from J, the junction contained 8 bases not matched to a gene. CDR3 region: CASSYPLETSGNTGELFF. For the CDR3, the DNA is TGTGCCAGCAGTTACCCTCTGGAGACTAGCGGGAACACCGGGGAGCTGTTTTTT.

There are a few counts of this clonotype. The rearrangement links TRBV28 to TRBJ2-3; D is unresolved. The V and J ends lost 4 bases and 1 base respectively, with 15 bases between them. From germline, CDR1 is MDHEN and CDR2 SYDVKM. This CDR3 contains 16 residues. CDR3 nucleotides: TGTGCCAGCAGTTCAAGTTCGGGCATTCGCACAGATACGCAGTATTTT. It encodes CASSSSSGIRTDTQYF.

This clonotype was seen many times. The gene calls are TRBV5-8 and TRBJ1-1, with D perhaps matching TRBD1 (5 bases). Germline CDR1 reads SGHTS; CDR2 reads YDEGEE. Trimming took off 1 base at V and 1 base at J, with 14 bases between the two ends. The CDR3 runs to 16 residues. CDR3 sequence: CASSLLKGRGNTEAFF. The CDR3 region has the DNA TGTGCCAGCAGCTTGCTGAAAGGGAGGGGGAACACTGAAGCTTTCTTT.

This clonotype was counted between two and nine times. The chain combines TRBV24-1 with TRBJ2-1, with D possibly called TRBD1 or TRBD2 (5 bases each). The germline gives CDR1 KGHDR, CDR2 SFDVKD. This CDR3 has 16 residues. Trimming took 4 bases from V and 7 from J, leaving 19 bases between them. For the CDR3, the DNA is TGTGCCACCAGTGACCGAGGGGCTGGACTCTTAAATGAGCAGTTCTTC. Its translation: CATSDRGAGLLNEQFF.

In DNA, the CDR3 is TGTGCCAGTAGTATAAACAGGGATCCCAGCAATCAGCCCCAGCATTTT. Amino acid sequence: CASSINRDPSNQPQHF. This chain connects TRBV19 to TRBJ1-5, with D possibly being TRBD1 (6 bases). The germline gives CDR1 LNHDA, CDR2 SQIVND (reference sequence). CDR3 length: 16 residues. V gave up 2 bases and J gave up 1 base, with 12 bases separating them.

The chain uses TRBV30 and TRBJ2-6; D is uncertain. Trimming removed 2 bases at V and 2 bases at J, with 13 bases between. This CDR3 region has 16 residues. Germline assignment: CDR1 GTSNPN and CDR2 SVGIG (reference sequence). CDR3 residues: CAWSLSVNPGANVLTF. The DNA for the CDR3 is TGTGCCTGGAGTTTGTCAGTGAACCCTGGGGCCAACGTCCTGACTTTC.

This clonotype has only a few counts. The chain joins TRBV20-1 to TRBJ2-5; 11 bases are a match to TRBD2. The V and J ends lost 7 bases and 4 bases, in that order; junction bases with no gene match: 14. The CDR3 length is 16 residues. Germline CDR1 is DFQATT and CDR2 is SNEGSKA (reference sequence). DNA of the CDR3: TGCAGTGTTGGGGCTAGCGGGAGGATAAGGTCAGAGACCCAGTACTTC. Translated: CSVGASGRIRSETQYF.

This clonotype was observed at least ten times. The chain uses TRBV6-2 or TRBV6-3 and TRBJ2-7; 8 nucleotides line up with TRBD2. The V gene's germline CDR1 is MNHEY and CDR2 SVGEGT. The length of the CDR3 is 16 residues. V dropped 4 bases and J dropped 0; count of bases not matched to a gene: 8. DNA of the CDR3: TGTGCCAGCAGTTCACTCCTTGCGGGAGGCTCCTACGAGCAGTACTTC. Translated, it gives CASSSLLAGGSYEQYF.